This TCR beta chain was observed in a study of PD-L1 blockade in urothelial cancer. At the level of the study: At 3 weeks after treatment start (second dose) and again at 6 weeks, blood was analyzed.

Here immunoSEQ multiplex PCR was the method, and the copy in TCRdb shows in-frame clones only, minus some. The table lists under 40,000 clones, 87% of them singletons. General study results and limits: Better survival was predicted by below-median pretreatment blood TCR clonality.

As concerns this clone: The antigen remains unidentified.

The V and J ends lost 5 bases and 4 bases, in that order; junction bases with no gene match: 18. The CDR3 is made up of 19 amino acids. Germline assignment: CDR1 MNHEY and CDR2 SMNVEV (reference sequence). Disease in patients was locally advanced or metastatic urothelial carcinoma. The chain employs TRBV27 and TRBJ2-1; 9 bases match TRBD2. This clonotype was obtained from a man over 45 with urothelial cancer. Material: PBMCs, obtained around atezolizumab (anti-PD-L1) treatment. For the CDR3, the DNA is TGTGCCAGCAGTGGCTTTCGAAGGCCTAGCGGGAAATCGTACAATGAGCAGTTCTTC. Its translation is CASSGFRRPSGKSYNEQFF.